The rows below give T cell receptor beta chains drawn from one sample of a study of T cell changes during pregnancy in multiple sclerosis. Clones were sequenced by immunoSEQ multiplex PCR, and TCRdb holds only the in-frame ones, with some missing. The sample records some 85,000 clones, around 93% being singletons. The input for sequencing was peripheral blood, taken in the second trimester of pregnancy. These receptor sequences come from a female donor in good health, enrolled as a control in a pregnancy study. Both conserved end residues are part of each CDR3. Fields, in order: CDR3 length, V gene, J gene, CDR3 protein.

14	TRBV7-9	TRBJ1-2	CASSFRSTDYGYTF
14	TRBV7-2	TRBJ2-7	CASSLIDSPYEQYF
16	TRBV5-1	TRBJ2-5	CASSLGFTGAQETQYF
16	TRBV19	TRBJ2-7	CASSTVGGQGGYEQYF
16	TRBV27	TRBJ2-7	CASSLTGGGSYYEQYF
14	TRBV6-5	TRBJ1-2	CASGRDRGNYGYTF
16	TRBV7-2	TRBJ1-5	CASSLFGTGGNQPQHF
13	TRBV11-3	TRBJ2-1	CASSQTSTNEQFF
16	TRBV7-2	TRBJ1-3	CASSLRGPLSGNTIYF
11	TRBV4-3	TRBJ2-2	CASSPGWELFF
14	TRBV19	TRBJ1-2	CASSTTGVVGGYTF
15	TRBV7-2	TRBJ1-2	CASSLINRFSYGYTF
14	TRBV7-3	TRBJ2-5	CASSLTGGQQTQYF
14	TRBV19	TRBJ1-5	CASTGSDSGQPQHF
14	TRBV7-7	TRBJ2-5	CASSLHSIQETQYF
13	TRBV2	TRBJ2-5	CASSEAQVGTQYF
13	TRBV30	TRBJ1-3	CAWAGSSGNTIYF
16	TRBV7-8	TRBJ1-4	CASSTGALTTNEKLFF
16	TRBV4-1	TRBJ2-7	CASSQDLASGPYEQYF
18	TRBV23-1	TRBJ1-1	CASSQSAGDFSGNTEAFF
15	TRBV7-8	TRBJ1-1	CASSLEAARGTEAFF
14	TRBV2	TRBJ2-3	CASREAFSTDTQYF
15	TRBV6-6	TRBJ1-2	CASSGGQGALYGYTF
16	TRBV6-6	TRBJ2-7	CASSTNPGQGGNEQYF
15	TRBV5-1	TRBJ2-7	CASTCLSRVGYEQYF
20	TRBV21-1	TRBJ1-5	CASIPTLDRGAGYSNQPQHF
14	TRBV6-1	TRBJ2-5	CASTERRYQETQYF
16	TRBV7-9	TRBJ2-7	CASSFYGQGRRSEQYF
15	TRBV5-1	TRBJ2-7	CASSPDRVSLREQYF
13	TRBV4-2	TRBJ1-1	CASSQASNTEAFF
14	TRBV7-9	TRBJ1-2	CASTLSEVHHGYTF
14	TRBV25-1	TRBJ1-6	CASSATQLDSPLHF
14	TRBV5-4	TRBJ2-7	CASSLRQGAGEQYF
17	TRBV19	TRBJ1-1	CASSIDFGQAENTEAFF
13	TRBV2	TRBJ1-1	CASSGQLDTEAFF
15	TRBV6-1	TRBJ2-3	CASSTTGGPFNTQYF
14	TRBV30	TRBJ1-2	CAWSVDYTPRGYTF
14	TRBV19	TRBJ1-2	CASSTGHPNYGYTF
17	TRBV19	TRBJ1-5	CASSLNFGVQGVQPQHF
15	TRBV9	TRBJ2-5	CASSVSRAVQETQYF
16	TRBV5-1	TRBJ2-3	CASSSYRTGEGDTQYF
14	TRBV4-2	TRBJ2-7	CASSLDRGTYEQYF
15	TRBV13	TRBJ2-7	CASSSRGRTSYEQYF
15	TRBV6-1	TRBJ1-5	CASSEGGQGNQPQHF